This TCR beta chain was recorded in a study of blood T cells in healthy people across ages. Study-level points and caveats: Correlation between TCR beta diversity and naive T cell percentage was strong.

The use of a sample-barcoded 5' primer and a J-beta primer mix characterized a second PCR of roughly 6 to 11 cycles. TCRdb ran MiXCR on the 5' RACE reads and lists one entry per CDR3 protein. Among 700,000 to 900,000 distinct CDR3 sequences, approximately 55% were seen once, and the ten largest hold about 38%. Concerning this clonotype itself: The antigen remains undetermined.

This CDR3 has 14 amino acids. CDR1 is MNHEY, CDR2 SVGEGT, per germline. This TCR derives from a man older than 75 in good health. What was sequenced was blood. The chain is built from TRBV6-2 or TRBV6-3 and TRBJ2-4; TRBD2 matches 7 bases. The end of the DNA fits TRBJ2-7 better, so the J call may be wrong. This CDR3 reads CASSYQSGGDEQYF. The CDR3 nucleotides read TGTGCCAGCAGTTACCAGTCGGGGGGAGACGAGCAGTACTTC.